The T cell receptor beta chain under discussion was sequenced for a study of shared clonotypes between healthy human individuals. Those who donated were healthy HIV-negative adults, with no recent acute infections or vaccinations reported. Each donor was a Caucasian adult residing in Nashville, Tennessee. Libraries were prepared by immunoSEQ multiplex PCR; TCRdb keeps only in-frame clonotypes and omits some of them. The sample shows more than 2,000,000 clones, 93% of them seen only once. V lost 5 bases and J lost 0; bases outside the gene matches: 7. This CDR3 is built from 15 residues. Germline assignment: CDR1 SGHTA and CDR2 FQGNSA.

The sample comprised naive CD4+ T cells from PBMCs. The sample's subset: CD45RA+ positively selected. The chain links TRBV7-2 to TRBJ2-7; 7 nucleotides align to TRBD2. This clonotype was obtained from a man aged 18 to 30 in good health. Some clones in this sample may be carry-over from other donors' samples. Written as DNA, the CDR3 is TGTGCCAGCAGCCCCGAGCGGGGAAGCTCCTACGAGCAGTACTTC. Amino acid sequence: CASSPERGSSYEQYF.